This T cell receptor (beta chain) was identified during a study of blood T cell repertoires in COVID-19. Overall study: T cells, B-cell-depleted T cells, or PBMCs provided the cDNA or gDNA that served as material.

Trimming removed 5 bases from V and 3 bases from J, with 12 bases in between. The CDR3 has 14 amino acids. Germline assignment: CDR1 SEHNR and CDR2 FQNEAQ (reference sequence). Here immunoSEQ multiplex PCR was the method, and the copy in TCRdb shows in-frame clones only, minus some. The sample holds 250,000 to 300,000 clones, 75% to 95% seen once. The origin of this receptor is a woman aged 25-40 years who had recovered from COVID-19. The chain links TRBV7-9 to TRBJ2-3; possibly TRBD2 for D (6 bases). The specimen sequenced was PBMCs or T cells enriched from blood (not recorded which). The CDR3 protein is CASSLAGGTDTQYF. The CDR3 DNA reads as TGTGCCAGCAGCCTCGCCGGGGGAACAGATACGCAGTATTTT.